This T cell receptor (beta chain) was obtained from a study of blood T cell repertoires in COVID-19. Study summary: The United States, Italy and Spain were the sources of the acute and convalescent COVID-19 samples.

Original processing notes: Reference gene primers were amplified, and this amplification served to estimate nucleated cell counts. Profiling relied on immunoSEQ multiplex PCR, and the TCRdb table lists in-frame clones only, not all of them. The D gene and trimming were derived from the DNA, and the V and J assignments and clone size from that table. The table shows 150,000 to 180,000 clones, with approximately 80% occurring only once. This CDR3 has 15 amino acids. Germline V gene data show CDR1 as MNHEY and CDR2 as SVGAGI. Unmatched junction bases numbered 11, after V lost 7 bases and J lost 3 bases.

The V call is TRBV6-5, the J call TRBJ2-7, with 8 bases aligning to TRBD1. This receptor was identified in an older woman with acute or convalescent COVID-19. Sequencing was done on a sample of peripheral blood. CDR3 sequence: CASTGTLGQDYEQYF. The CDR3 DNA reads TGTGCCAGCACAGGAACATTGGGACAGGACTACGAGCAGTACTTC.